A selection of T cell receptor beta chains follows, all from one sample in a study of blood T cell repertoires in COVID-19. Using immunoSEQ multiplex PCR, the repertoire was profiled, and TCRdb retains in-frame clones only, with some absent. Among 490,000 or so clones, around nine tenths were seen once, and the ten largest hold more than 7.5%. Input material: PBMCs or T cells enriched from blood (not recorded which). These receptors were taken from a woman aged 55 to 70 who had recovered from COVID-19. The CDR3 runs from the conserved cysteine through the conserved F or W. Fields, in order: clone size, V gene, D gene, J gene, CDR3 DNA, CDR3 protein. The D gene is left open where the match is weak. Clone size is not always given. Where it is, it says once, few, many or a class for expanded clones.

abundance: .
v_gene: TRBV18
d_gene: .
j_gene: TRBJ1-1
CDR3nt: TGTGCCAGCTCACCGGACAGAGAAGCTTTCTTT
CDR3aa: CASSPDREAFF

abundance: .
v_gene: TRBV9
d_gene: .
j_gene: TRBJ1-3
CDR3nt: TGTGCCAGCAGCGTAGACCCCACAGGGAGAGACAACACCATATATTTT
CDR3aa: CASSVDPTGRDNTIYF

abundance: .
v_gene: TRBV5-1
d_gene: .
j_gene: TRBJ1-2
CDR3nt: TGCGCCAGCAGCTTGGGAAGGGGGATTGGCGGCTATGGCTACACCTTC
CDR3aa: CASSLGRGIGGYGYTF

abundance: .
v_gene: TRBV12-3/TRBV12-4
d_gene: .
j_gene: TRBJ2-1
CDR3nt: TGTGCCAGCACGGACGGGGACAAAGCGTTCTTC
CDR3aa: CASTDGDKAFF

abundance: .
v_gene: TRBV7-2
d_gene: .
j_gene: TRBJ1-4
CDR3nt: TGTGCCAGCAGCTTAGGGTCTCGCCAGTCATTGATTTTT
CDR3aa: CASSLGSRQSLIF

abundance: .
v_gene: TRBV27
d_gene: .
j_gene: TRBJ1-2
CDR3nt: TGTGCCAGCCTCGGGGGGTACGGTGGCTACACCTTC
CDR3aa: CASLGGYGGYTF

abundance: .
v_gene: TRBV28
d_gene: .
j_gene: TRBJ1-1
CDR3nt: TGTGCCAGCAGACTAACAGGGAGCTGGAACACTGAAGCTTTCTTT
CDR3aa: CASRLTGSWNTEAFF

abundance: .
v_gene: TRBV27
d_gene: TRBD1
j_gene: TRBJ1-1
CDR3nt: TGTGCCAGCAGTTTTGGGGACAGGCCCAGAACTGAAGCTTTCTTT
CDR3aa: CASSFGDRPRTEAFF

abundance: .
v_gene: TRBV29-1
d_gene: .
j_gene: TRBJ1-3
CDR3nt: TGCAGCGTTGTCCTCTCTGGAAACACCATATATTTT
CDR3aa: CSVVLSGNTIYF

abundance: .
v_gene: TRBV5-1
d_gene: .
j_gene: TRBJ2-2
CDR3nt: TGCGCCAGCACCGGGACACTGAACACCGGGGAGCTGTTTTTT
CDR3aa: CASTGTLNTGELFF

abundance: .
v_gene: TRBV5-1
d_gene: TRBD1
j_gene: TRBJ2-3
CDR3nt: TGCGCCAGCAGCTTGGCAGGGGGCGCGGGGGATACGCAGTATTTT
CDR3aa: CASSLAGGAGDTQYF

abundance: .
v_gene: TRBV6-5
d_gene: .
j_gene: TRBJ1-6
CDR3nt: TGTGCCAGCAGGTTCAGGGGCAATTCACCCCTCCACTTT
CDR3aa: CASRFRGNSPLHF

abundance: .
v_gene: TRBV6-1
d_gene: .
j_gene: TRBJ2-5
CDR3nt: TGTGCCAGCAGTGAAGTCCGTTTGACCCAGTACTTC
CDR3aa: CASSEVRLTQYF

abundance: .
v_gene: TRBV7-6
d_gene: TRBD1
j_gene: TRBJ2-4
CDR3nt: TGTGCCAGCAGCTTAGAAGGGACAGGTCTAGCCAAAAACATTCAGTACTTC
CDR3aa: CASSLEGTGLAKNIQYF

abundance: .
v_gene: TRBV2
d_gene: .
j_gene: TRBJ1-2
CDR3nt: TGTGCCAGCAGTGCACAGGCAAACTATGGCTACACCTTC
CDR3aa: CASSAQANYGYTF

abundance: .
v_gene: TRBV6-5
d_gene: TRBD1
j_gene: TRBJ1-2
CDR3nt: TGTGCCAGCAGTTATCGACAGGGCTATGGCTACACCTTC
CDR3aa: CASSYRQGYGYTF

abundance: .
v_gene: TRBV9
d_gene: TRBD1
j_gene: TRBJ2-1
CDR3nt: TGTGCCAGCAGCGTAGCCCCGGGGGACAGGGCCAATGAGCAGTTCTTC
CDR3aa: CASSVAPGDRANEQFF

abundance: .
v_gene: TRBV9
d_gene: .
j_gene: TRBJ2-3
CDR3nt: TGTGCCAGCAGCGTAGCCGGGATACTCACAGATACGCAGTATTTT
CDR3aa: CASSVAGILTDTQYF

abundance: .
v_gene: TRBV5-3
d_gene: TRBD1
j_gene: TRBJ1-4
CDR3nt: TGTGCCAGAAGCCCAGACAGGGGGCGAACTAATGAAAAACTGTTTTTT
CDR3aa: CARSPDRGRTNEKLFF

abundance: once
v_gene: TRBV6-5
d_gene: .
j_gene: TRBJ2-5
CDR3nt: TGTGCCAGTGGACGGGGAACTCAAGAGACCCAGTACTTC
CDR3aa: CASGRGTQETQYF

abundance: .
v_gene: TRBV10-2
d_gene: .
j_gene: TRBJ2-1
CDR3nt: TGCGCCAGCAGGCCCCCGGCGGTGGCCTCCTACAATGAGCAGTTCTTC
CDR3aa: CASRPPAVASYNEQFF

abundance: .
v_gene: TRBV5-1
d_gene: TRBD1
j_gene: TRBJ1-2
CDR3nt: TGCGCCAGCAGCTTGGCCATCTTCGCACCAGGGGGAGGAGGCTACACCTTC
CDR3aa: CASSLAIFAPGGGGYTF

abundance: few
v_gene: TRBV12-5
d_gene: .
j_gene: TRBJ2-5
CDR3nt: TGTGCTAGTGGTTTGGTAATTTCGGGAGCCCATGAGACCCAGTACTTC
CDR3aa: CASGLVISGAHETQYF

abundance: .
v_gene: TRBV12-5
d_gene: TRBD1
j_gene: TRBJ1-5
CDR3nt: TGTGCTAGCGCCCCACCGGGACAGGGGCGCAATCAGCCCCAGCATTTT
CDR3aa: CASAPPGQGRNQPQHF

abundance: .
v_gene: TRBV5-1
d_gene: TRBD1
j_gene: TRBJ1-5
CDR3nt: TGCGCCAGCAGCTGGGACAGCCAGAATCAGCCCCAGCATTTT
CDR3aa: CASSWDSQNQPQHF

abundance: .
v_gene: TRBV28
d_gene: TRBD1
j_gene: TRBJ1-5
CDR3nt: TGTGCCAGCAGATCCTCCGGGACAGGGGGCACTCAGCCCCAGCATTTT
CDR3aa: CASRSSGTGGTQPQHF

abundance: .
v_gene: TRBV2
d_gene: .
j_gene: TRBJ2-2
CDR3nt: TGTGCCAGCACCCTCGGGACCCTCGGGGGCGGGGAGCTGTTTTTT
CDR3aa: CASTLGTLGGGELFF

abundance: .
v_gene: TRBV15
d_gene: TRBD2
j_gene: TRBJ2-3
CDR3nt: TGTGCCACCCGGACTAGCGGGGCCACAGATACGCAGTATTTT
CDR3aa: CATRTSGATDTQYF

abundance: .
v_gene: TRBV30
d_gene: .
j_gene: TRBJ1-1
CDR3nt: TGTGCCTCGACGGGGGGTCTGGGGACTGAAGCTTTCTTT
CDR3aa: CASTGGLGTEAFF

abundance: .
v_gene: TRBV29-1
d_gene: TRBD2
j_gene: TRBJ2-3
CDR3nt: TGCAGCGTCCCCCGGACTAGCGGGGGGTCAGATACGCAGTATTTT
CDR3aa: CSVPRTSGGSDTQYF

abundance: .
v_gene: TRBV2
d_gene: TRBD1
j_gene: TRBJ1-6
CDR3nt: TGTGCCAGCAGTGAGTGGGACAGTGGTTCACCCCTCCACTTT
CDR3aa: CASSEWDSGSPLHF

abundance: once
v_gene: TRBV5-1
d_gene: .
j_gene: TRBJ1-1
CDR3nt: TGCGCCAGCAGCTTGGGGGACACCTACACTGAAGCTTTCTTT
CDR3aa: CASSLGDTYTEAFF

abundance: once
v_gene: TRBV6-5
d_gene: TRBD1
j_gene: TRBJ1-2
CDR3nt: TGTGCCAGCAGTCCCGGGACAGGGAACTATGGCTACACCTTC
CDR3aa: CASSPGTGNYGYTF